This paragraph covers one T cell receptor (beta chain) sequence. Its antigen is still unknown. An end of the junction does not agree with germline; a read error may underlie this. It was with 60 Vbeta and 13 Jbeta primers that the PCR ran. Using immunoSEQ multiplex PCR, the repertoire was profiled, and TCRdb retains in-frame clones only, with some absent. The profile shows 100,000 to 150,000 clones, roughly 78% of them singletons. The sample belongs to a study of cytomegalovirus exposure and HLA in healthy donors. Study findings and constraints: Follow-up analysis found HLA locus-dependent TCR association rates, highest for DRB1 and lowest for HLA-C. In an earlier analysis, in approximately 630 donors, most V segments appeared productive either ~87% or ~30% of the time. What a later analysis reportedly showed was that an Asian-associated ancestry cluster had fewer N-insertions than the 666-donor mean.

Looked up from germline, CDR1 is SGHTA and CDR2 is FQGNSA. The CDR3 is 16 residues long. This sequence originates from a man under 40 in good health and CMV-seropositive. V is TRBV7-2 and J is TRBJ2-7; D is possibly TRBD1 or TRBD2 (6 bases each). What was sequenced was PBMCs. The CDR3 spells CASRLGGAGGSYEQYF. The DNA of the CDR3 is TGTGCCAGCAGGTTAGGGGGAGCCGGGGGCTCCTACGAGCAGTACTTC.